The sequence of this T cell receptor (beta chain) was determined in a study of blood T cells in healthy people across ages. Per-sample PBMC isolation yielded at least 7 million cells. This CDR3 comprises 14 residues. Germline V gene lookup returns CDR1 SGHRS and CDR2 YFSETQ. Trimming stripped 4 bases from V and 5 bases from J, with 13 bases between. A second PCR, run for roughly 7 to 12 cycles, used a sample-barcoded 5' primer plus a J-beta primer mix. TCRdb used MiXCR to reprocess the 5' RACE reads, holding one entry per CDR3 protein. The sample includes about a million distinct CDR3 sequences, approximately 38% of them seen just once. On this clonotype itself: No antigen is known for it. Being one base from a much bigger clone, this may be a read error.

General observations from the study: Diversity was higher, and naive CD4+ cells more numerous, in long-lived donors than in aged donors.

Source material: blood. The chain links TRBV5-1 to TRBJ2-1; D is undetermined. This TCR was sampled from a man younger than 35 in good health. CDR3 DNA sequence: TGCGCCAGCAGCCTCGGGTCTACTAACAATGAGCAGTTCTTC. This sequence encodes CASSLGSTNNEQFF.